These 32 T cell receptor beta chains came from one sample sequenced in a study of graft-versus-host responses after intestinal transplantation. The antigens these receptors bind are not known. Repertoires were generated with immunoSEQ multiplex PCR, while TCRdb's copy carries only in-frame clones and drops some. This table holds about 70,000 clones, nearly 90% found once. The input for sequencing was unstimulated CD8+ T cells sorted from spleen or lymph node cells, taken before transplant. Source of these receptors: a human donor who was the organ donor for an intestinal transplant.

DNA for the CDR3: TGTGCCAGCAGTGAAAGCGGGGCGAGGACTGAAGCTTTCTTT. Translation: CASSESGARTEAFF. The rearrangement uses TRBV25-1 and TRBJ1-1; weak D call: TRBD1 (5 bases). Trimming removed 2 bases at V and 5 bases at J, with 12 bases between. CDR3 length: 14 amino acids. The germline gives CDR1 MGHDK, CDR2 SYGVNS.

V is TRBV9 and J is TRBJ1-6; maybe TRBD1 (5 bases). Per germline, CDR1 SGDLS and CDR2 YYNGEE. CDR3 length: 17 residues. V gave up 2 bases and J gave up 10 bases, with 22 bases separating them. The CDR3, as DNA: TGTGCCAGCAGCGTCGATCCGGTCGGGGGAGGTCGCTCACCCCTCCACTTT. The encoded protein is CASSVDPVGGGRSPLHF.

The DNA of the CDR3 is TGTGCCAGCAGTGAATTTCACGGGGACAGGGGTTTTTCCTACGAGCAGTACGTC. Protein: CASSEFHGDRGFSYEQYV. The chain joins TRBV6-1 to TRBJ2-7, with 10 bases lining up with TRBD1. The CDR3 is 18 amino acids. Unmatched junction bases numbered 11, after V lost 2 bases and J lost 1 base. Germline CDR1 and CDR2: MNHNS and SASEGT.

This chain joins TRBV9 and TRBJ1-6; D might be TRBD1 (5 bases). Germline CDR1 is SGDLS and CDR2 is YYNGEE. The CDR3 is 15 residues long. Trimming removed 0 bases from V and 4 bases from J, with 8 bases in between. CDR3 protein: CASSVGAGYNSPLHF. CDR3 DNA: TGTGCCAGCAGCGTAGGTGCAGGGTATAATTCACCCCTCCACTTT.

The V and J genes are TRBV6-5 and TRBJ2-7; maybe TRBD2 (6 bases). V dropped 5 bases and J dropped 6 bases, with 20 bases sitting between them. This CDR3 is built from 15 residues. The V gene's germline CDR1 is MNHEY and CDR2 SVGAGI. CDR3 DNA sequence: TGTGCCAGCAGTGTTCCCCCCGGAGGGATGAGCGAGCAGTACGTC. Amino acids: CASSVPPGGMSEQYV.

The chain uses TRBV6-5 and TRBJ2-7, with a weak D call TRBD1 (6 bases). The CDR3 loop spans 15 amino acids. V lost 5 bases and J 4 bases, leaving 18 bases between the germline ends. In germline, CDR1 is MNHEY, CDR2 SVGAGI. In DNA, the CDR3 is TGTGCCAGCAGTAGAAAGGGACACAGCCAATACGAGCAGTACGTC. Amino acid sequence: CASSRKGHSQYEQYV.

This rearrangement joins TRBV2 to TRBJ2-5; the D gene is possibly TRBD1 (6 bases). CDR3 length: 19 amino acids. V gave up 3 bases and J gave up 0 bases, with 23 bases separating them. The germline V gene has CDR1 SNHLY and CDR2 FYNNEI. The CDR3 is CASSDTRDKTPSYQETQYF. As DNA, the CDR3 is TGTGCCAGCAGTGACACCCGGGACAAGACTCCCTCCTACCAAGAGACCCAGTACTTC.

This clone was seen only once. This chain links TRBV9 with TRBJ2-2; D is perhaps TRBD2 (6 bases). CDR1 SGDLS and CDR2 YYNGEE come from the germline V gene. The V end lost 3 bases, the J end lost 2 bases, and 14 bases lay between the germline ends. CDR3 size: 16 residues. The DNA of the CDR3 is TGTGCCAGCAGCGCCCACCCGGGACTTAACACCGGGGAGCTGTTTTTT. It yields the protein CASSAHPGLNTGELFF. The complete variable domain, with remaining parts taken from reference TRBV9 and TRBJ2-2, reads DSGVTQTPKHLITATGQRVTLRCSPRSGDLSVYWYQQSLDQGLQFLIQYYNGEERAKGNILERFSAQQFPDLHSELNLSSLELGDSALYFCASSAHPGLNTGELFFGEGSRLTVL.

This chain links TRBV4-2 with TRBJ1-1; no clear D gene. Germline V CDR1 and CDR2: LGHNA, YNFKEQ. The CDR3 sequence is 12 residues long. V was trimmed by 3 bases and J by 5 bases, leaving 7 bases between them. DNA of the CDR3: TGTGCCAGCAGCCAGGGCAGGACTGAAGCTTTCTTT. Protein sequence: CASSQGRTEAFF.

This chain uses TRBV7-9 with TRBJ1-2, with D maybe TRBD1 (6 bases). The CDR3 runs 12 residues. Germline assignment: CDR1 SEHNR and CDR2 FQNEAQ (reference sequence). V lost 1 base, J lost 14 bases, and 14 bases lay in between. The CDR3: CASSLEYRTVTF. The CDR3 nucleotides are TGTGCCAGCAGCTTAGAGTACAGGACAGTAACCTTC.

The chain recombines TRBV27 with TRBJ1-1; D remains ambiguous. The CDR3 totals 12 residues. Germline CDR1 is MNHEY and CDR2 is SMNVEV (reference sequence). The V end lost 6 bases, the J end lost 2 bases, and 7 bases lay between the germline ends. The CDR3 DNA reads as TGTGCCAGCAGGTCAGGAAACACTGAAGCTTTCTTT. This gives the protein CASRSGNTEAFF.

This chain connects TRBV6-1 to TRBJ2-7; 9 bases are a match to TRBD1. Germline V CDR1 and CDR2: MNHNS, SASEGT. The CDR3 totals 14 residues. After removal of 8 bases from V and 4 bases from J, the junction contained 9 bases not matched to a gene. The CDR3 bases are TGTGCCAGCGGGGACAGGGACAATGGTTACGAGCAGTACGTC. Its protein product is CASGDRDNGYEQYV.

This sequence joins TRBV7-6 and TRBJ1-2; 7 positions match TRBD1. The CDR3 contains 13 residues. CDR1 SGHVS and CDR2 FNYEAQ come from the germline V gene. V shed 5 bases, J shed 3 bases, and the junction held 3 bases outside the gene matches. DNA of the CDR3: TGTGCCAGCAGCCCCGGGACAGACTATGGCTACACCTTC. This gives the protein CASSPGTDYGYTF.

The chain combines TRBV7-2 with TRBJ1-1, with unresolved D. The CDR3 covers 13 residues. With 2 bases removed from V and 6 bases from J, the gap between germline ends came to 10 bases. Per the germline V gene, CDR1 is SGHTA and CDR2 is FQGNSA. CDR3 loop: CASSLREGSEAFF. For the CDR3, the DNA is TGTGCCAGCAGCTTAAGGGAGGGTTCTGAAGCTTTCTTT. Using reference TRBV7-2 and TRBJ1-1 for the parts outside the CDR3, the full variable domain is GAGVSQSPSNKVTEKGKDVELRCDPISGHTALYWYRQSLGQGLEFLIYFQGNSAPDKSGLPSDRFSAERTGGSVSTLTIQRTQQEDSAVYLCASSLREGSEAFFGQGTRLTVV.

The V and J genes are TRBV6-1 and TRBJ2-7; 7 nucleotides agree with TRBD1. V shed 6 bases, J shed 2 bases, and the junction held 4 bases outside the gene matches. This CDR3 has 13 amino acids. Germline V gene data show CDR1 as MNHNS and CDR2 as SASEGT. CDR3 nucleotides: TGTGCCAGCAGACCCGGGACAGCCTACGAGCAGTACGTC. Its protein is CASRPGTAYEQYV.

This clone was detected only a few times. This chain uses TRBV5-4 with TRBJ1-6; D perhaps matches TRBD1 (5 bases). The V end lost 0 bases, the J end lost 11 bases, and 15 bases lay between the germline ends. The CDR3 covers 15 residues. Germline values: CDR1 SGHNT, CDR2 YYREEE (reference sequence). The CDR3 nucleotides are TGTGCCAGCAGCTTGGAGGGGCCCGGCGCGGCACCCCTCCACTTT. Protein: CASSLEGPGAAPLHF. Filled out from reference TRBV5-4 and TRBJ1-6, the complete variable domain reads ETGVTQSPTHLIKTRGQQVTLRCSSQSGHNTVSWYQQALGQGPQFIFQYYREEENGRGNFPPRFSGLQFPNYSSELNVNALELDDSALYLCASSLEGPGAAPLHFGNGTRLTVT.

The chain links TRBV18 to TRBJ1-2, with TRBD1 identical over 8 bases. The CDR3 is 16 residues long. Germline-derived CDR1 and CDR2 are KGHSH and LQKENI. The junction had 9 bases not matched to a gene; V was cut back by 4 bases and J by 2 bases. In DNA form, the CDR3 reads TGTGCCAGCTCACTAACCTCCAGGGGGCTGAACTATGGCTACACCTTC. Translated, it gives CASSLTSRGLNYGYTF.

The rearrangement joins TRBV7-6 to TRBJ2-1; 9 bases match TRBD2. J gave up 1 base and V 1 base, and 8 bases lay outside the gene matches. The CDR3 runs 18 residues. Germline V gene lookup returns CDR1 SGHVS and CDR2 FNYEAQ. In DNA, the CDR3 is TGTGCCAGCAGCTTAGGAGCGACTAGCGGCAAATCCTACAATGAGCAGTTCTTC. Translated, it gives CASSLGATSGKSYNEQFF.

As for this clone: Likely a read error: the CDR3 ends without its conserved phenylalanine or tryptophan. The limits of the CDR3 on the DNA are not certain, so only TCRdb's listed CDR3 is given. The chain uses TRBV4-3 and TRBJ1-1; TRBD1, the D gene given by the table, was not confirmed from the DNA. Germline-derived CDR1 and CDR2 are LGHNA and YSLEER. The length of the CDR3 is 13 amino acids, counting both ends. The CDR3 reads CASSQVVGQGVSV.

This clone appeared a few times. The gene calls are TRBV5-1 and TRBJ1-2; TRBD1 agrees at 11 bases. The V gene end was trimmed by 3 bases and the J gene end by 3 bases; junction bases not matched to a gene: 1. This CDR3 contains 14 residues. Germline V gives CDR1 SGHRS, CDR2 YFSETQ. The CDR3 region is CASSWTGGDYGYTF. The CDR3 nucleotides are TGCGCCAGCAGCTGGACAGGGGGCGACTATGGCTACACCTTC.

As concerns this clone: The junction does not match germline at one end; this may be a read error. The CDR3, as DNA: TGTGCTAGCAGCTCCGGGACAGGATCCTACAATGAGCAGTTCTTC. This gives the protein CASSSGTGSYNEQFF. The V gene is TRBV7-7, the J gene TRBJ2-1, with 8 bases aligning to TRBD1. This CDR3 is 15 amino acids long. Per germline, CDR1 SSHAT and CDR2 FNYEAQ (reference sequence).

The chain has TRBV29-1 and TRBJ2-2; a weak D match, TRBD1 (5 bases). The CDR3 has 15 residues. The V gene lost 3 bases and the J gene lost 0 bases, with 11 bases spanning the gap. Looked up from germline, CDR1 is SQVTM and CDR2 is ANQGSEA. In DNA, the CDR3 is TGCAGCGTTGATGGTGACAGAACGAACACCGGGGAGCTGTTTTTT. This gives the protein CSVDGDRTNTGELFF.

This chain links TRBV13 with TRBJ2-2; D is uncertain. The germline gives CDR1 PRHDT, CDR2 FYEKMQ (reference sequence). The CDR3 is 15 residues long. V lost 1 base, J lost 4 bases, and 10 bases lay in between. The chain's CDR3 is CASSLVETLTGELFF. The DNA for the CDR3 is TGTGCCAGCAGCTTAGTTGAGACTCTCACCGGGGAGCTGTTTTTT.

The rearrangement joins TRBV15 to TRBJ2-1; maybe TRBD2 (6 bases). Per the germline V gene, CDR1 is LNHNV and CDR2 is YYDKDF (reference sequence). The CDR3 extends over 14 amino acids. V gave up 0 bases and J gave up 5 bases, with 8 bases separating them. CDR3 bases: TGTGCCACCAGCAGAGAAGAGCGGGACAATGAGCAGTTCTTC. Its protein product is CATSREERDNEQFF.

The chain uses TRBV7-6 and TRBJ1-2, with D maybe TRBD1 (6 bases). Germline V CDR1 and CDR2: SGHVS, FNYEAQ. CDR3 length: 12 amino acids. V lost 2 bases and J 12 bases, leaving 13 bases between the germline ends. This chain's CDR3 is CASSLLSSGDTF. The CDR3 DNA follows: TGTGCCAGCAGCTTATTGTCTTCAGGGGACACCTTC. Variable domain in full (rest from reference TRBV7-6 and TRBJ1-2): GAGVSQSPRYKVTKRGQDVALRCDPISGHVSLYWYRQALGQGPEFLTYFNYEAQQDKSGLPNDRFSAERPEGSISTLTIQRTEQRDSAMYRCASSLLSSGDTFGSGTRLTVV.

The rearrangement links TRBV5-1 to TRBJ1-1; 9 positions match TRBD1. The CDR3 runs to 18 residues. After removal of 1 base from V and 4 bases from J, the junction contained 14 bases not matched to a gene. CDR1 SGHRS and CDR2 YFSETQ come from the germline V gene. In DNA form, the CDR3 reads TGCGCCAGCAGCTTGTACCGGGACAGGGTCAGGAGGGGCACTGAAGCTTTCTTT. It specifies CASSLYRDRVRRGTEAFF.

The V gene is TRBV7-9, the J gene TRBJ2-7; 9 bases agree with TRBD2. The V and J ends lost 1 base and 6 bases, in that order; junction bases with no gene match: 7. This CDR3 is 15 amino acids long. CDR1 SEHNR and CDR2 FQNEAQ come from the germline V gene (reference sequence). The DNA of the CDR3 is TGTGCCAGCAGCTTAGGTGCGGGGGGGAGAGTCGAGCAGTACGTC. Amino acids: CASSLGAGGRVEQYV.

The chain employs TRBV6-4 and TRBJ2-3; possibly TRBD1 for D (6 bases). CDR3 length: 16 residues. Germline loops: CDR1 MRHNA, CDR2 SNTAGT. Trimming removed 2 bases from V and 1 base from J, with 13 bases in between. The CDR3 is CASSDQGQGGTDTQYF. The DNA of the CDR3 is TGTGCCAGCAGTGACCAGGGACAAGGGGGCACAGATACGCAGTATTTT.

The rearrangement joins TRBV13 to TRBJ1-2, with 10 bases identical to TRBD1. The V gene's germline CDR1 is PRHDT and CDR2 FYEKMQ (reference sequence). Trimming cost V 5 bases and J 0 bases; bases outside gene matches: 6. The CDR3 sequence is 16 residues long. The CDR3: CASSPGTGATNYGYTF. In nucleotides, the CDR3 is TGTGCCAGCAGCCCCGGGACAGGGGCTACTAACTATGGCTACACCTTC.

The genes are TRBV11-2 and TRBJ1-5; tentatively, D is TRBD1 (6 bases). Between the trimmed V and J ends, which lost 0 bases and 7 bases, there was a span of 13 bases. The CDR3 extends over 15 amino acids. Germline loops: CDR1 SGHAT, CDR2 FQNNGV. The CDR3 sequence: CASSLDLQGAQPQHF. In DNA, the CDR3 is TGTGCCAGCAGCTTAGATCTACAGGGTGCCCAGCCCCAGCATTTT.

This chain's CDR3 is CASSLRQGRGYEQYV. For the CDR3, the DNA is TGTGCCAGCAGCCTTCGGCAGGGAAGGGGCTACGAGCAGTACGTC. This chain links TRBV5-6 with TRBJ2-7; D might be TRBD1 (5 bases). The CDR3 runs 15 residues. The germline gives CDR1 SGHDT, CDR2 YYEEEE. The germline V and J ends were trimmed by 4 bases and 3 bases, with 17 bases remaining between them.

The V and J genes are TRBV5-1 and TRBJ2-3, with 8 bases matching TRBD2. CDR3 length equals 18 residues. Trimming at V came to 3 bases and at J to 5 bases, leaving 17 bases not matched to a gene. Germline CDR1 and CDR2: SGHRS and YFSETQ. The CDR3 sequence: CASSSGGDLAASRDTQYF. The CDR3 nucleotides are TGCGCCAGCAGCTCGGGAGGGGACCTAGCGGCCTCGCGAGATACGCAGTATTTT.